Listed below are T cell receptor beta chains from one sample, sequenced in a study of cytomegalovirus exposure and HLA in healthy donors. Libraries were prepared by immunoSEQ multiplex PCR; TCRdb keeps only in-frame clonotypes and omits some of them. The repertoire has 110,000 to 150,000 clones, roughly 80% of them found once; the top ten carry around 4.1%. The specimen sequenced was PBMCs. The receptors derive from a man in his forties in good health and CMV-seropositive. The CDR3 runs from the conserved cysteine through the conserved F or W. Fields, in order: clone size, D gene, J gene, V gene, CDR3 protein, CDR3 DNA. A D gene is named only where the DNA matches it firmly. Clone size is stated in some rows and not others, as once, few, many or a class when expanded.

size: -; D: -; J: TRBJ2-1; V: TRBV4-1; CDR3: CASSPRSVTLGSYNEQFF; DNA: TGCGCCAGCAGCCCAAGGAGCGTGACCTTAGGCTCCTACAATGAGCAGTTCTTC
size: -; D: TRBD1; J: TRBJ1-4; V: TRBV2; CDR3: CASTETGGLFF; DNA: TGTGCCAGCACCGAGACAGGGGGCCTGTTTTTT
size: -; D: TRBD2; J: TRBJ2-1; V: TRBV5-8; CDR3: CASSLHVISGRTNEQFF; DNA: TGTGCCAGCAGCTTGCACGTCATCAGCGGGAGGACGAATGAGCAGTTCTTC
size: -; D: TRBD1; J: TRBJ2-7; V: TRBV19; CDR3: CASSRQGYEQYF; DNA: TGTGCCAGTAGTAGACAGGGCTACGAGCAGTACTTC
size: -; D: TRBD2; J: TRBJ2-3; V: TRBV5-1; CDR3: CASSLGLAGAPSTDTQYF; DNA: TGCGCCAGCAGCTTGGGGCTAGCGGGGGCCCCTAGCACAGATACGCAGTATTTT
size: -; D: -; J: TRBJ1-2; V: TRBV9; CDR3: CASSVAQAYGYTF; DNA: TGTGCCAGCAGCGTCGCCCAGGCTTATGGCTACACCTTC
size: -; D: -; J: TRBJ1-1; V: TRBV4-1; CDR3: CASSHHEAQRGEAFF; DNA: TGCGCCAGCAGCCACCACGAGGCCCAAAGAGGTGAAGCTTTCTTT
size: -; D: TRBD1; J: TRBJ2-7; V: TRBV4-3; CDR3: CASSQVGQGSYEQYF; DNA: TGCGCCAGCAGCCAAGTAGGACAGGGTTCCTACGAGCAGTACTTC
size: once; D: TRBD1; J: TRBJ2-2; V: TRBV7-9; CDR3: CASSYTGDTGELFF; DNA: TGTGCCAGCAGCTACACAGGGGACACCGGGGAGCTGTTTTTT
size: -; D: -; J: TRBJ2-7; V: TRBV4-3; CDR3: CASSQGSTGYSYEQYF; DNA: TGCGCCAGCAGCCAAGGGTCGACAGGTTACTCCTACGAGCAGTACTTC
size: -; D: -; J: TRBJ2-6; V: TRBV30; CDR3: CAWSVKQGRGSGANVLTF; DNA: TGTGCCTGGAGTGTAAAACAGGGACGGGGCTCTGGGGCCAACGTCCTGACTTTC
size: -; D: TRBD1; J: TRBJ1-5; V: TRBV7-9; CDR3: CASSLATGEQPQHF; DNA: TGTGCCAGCAGCTTAGCGACAGGGGAACAGCCCCAGCATTTT
size: many; D: -; J: TRBJ2-4; V: TRBV20-1; CDR3: CSAPTGNIQYF; DNA: TGCAGTGCTCCAACGGGGAACATTCAGTACTTC
size: -; D: TRBD1; J: TRBJ1-4; V: TRBV13; CDR3: CASRGQGYEKLFF; DNA: TGTGCCAGCAGGGGACAGGGATATGAAAAACTGTTTTTT
size: -; D: TRBD1; J: TRBJ2-1; V: TRBV9; CDR3: CASSEDRAYNEQFF; DNA: TGTGCCAGCAGCGAGGACAGGGCGTACAATGAGCAGTTCTTC
size: -; D: -; J: TRBJ2-5; V: TRBV7-6; CDR3: CASSLAFSGEGETQYF; DNA: TGTGCCAGCAGCTTAGCGTTTTCAGGGGAAGGAGAGACCCAGTACTTC
size: -; D: -; J: TRBJ1-3; V: TRBV4-1; CDR3: CASSHPIRGSGNTIYF; DNA: TGCGCCAGCAGCCACCCCATCAGGGGCTCTGGAAACACCATATATTTT
size: -; D: -; J: TRBJ2-7; V: TRBV30; CDR3: CAWSTSYEQYF; DNA: TGTGCCTGGAGTACCAGCTACGAGCAGTACTTC
size: few; D: -; J: TRBJ1-2; V: TRBV5-1; CDR3: CASSLAGDGYTF; DNA: TGCGCCAGCAGCTTGGCAGGGGATGGCTACACCTTC
size: -; D: TRBD2; J: TRBJ2-1; V: TRBV19; CDR3: CASRLAAYNEQFF; DNA: TGTGCTTCGAGACTAGCGGCTTACAATGAGCAGTTCTTC
size: -; D: -; J: TRBJ2-3; V: TRBV6-1; CDR3: CASSKVYTTSTDTQYF; DNA: TGTGCCAGCAGTAAAGTGTACACTACTAGCACAGATACGCAGTATTTT
size: once; D: TRBD1; J: TRBJ1-2; V: TRBV7-2; CDR3: CASSLLGGQNYGYTF; DNA: TGTGCCAGCAGTCTTTTGGGGGGACAGAACTATGGCTACACCTTC
size: -; D: -; J: TRBJ2-7; V: TRBV30; CDR3: CAWSVRGGAYNYEQYF; DNA: TGTGCCTGGAGTGTACGTGGGGGCGCTTATAACTACGAGCAGTACTTC
size: -; D: TRBD1; J: TRBJ1-2; V: TRBV4-2; CDR3: CASSYGDRGNYGYTF; DNA: TGTGCCAGCAGCTATGGGGACAGGGGAAACTATGGCTACACCTTC
size: -; D: -; J: TRBJ2-7; V: TRBV5-1; CDR3: CASSLDSDRRSYEQYF; DNA: TGCGCCAGCAGCTTGGACTCCGACAGGCGATCCTACGAGCAGTACTTC
size: few; D: -; J: TRBJ1-1; V: TRBV6-6; CDR3: CASYHMNTEAFF; DNA: TGTGCCAGCTACCACATGAACACTGAAGCTTTCTTT
size: once; D: -; J: TRBJ1-2; V: TRBV6-5; CDR3: CASSLTGNGYTF; DNA: TGTGCCAGCAGTCTTACAGGGAATGGCTACACCTTC
size: -; D: -; J: TRBJ1-2; V: TRBV28; CDR3: CASRLLAYGYTF; DNA: TGTGCCAGCAGGCTCCTGGCATATGGCTACACCTTC
size: -; D: TRBD2; J: TRBJ2-3; V: TRBV7-6; CDR3: CASSLNSGGPGDTQYF; DNA: TGTGCCAGCAGCTTAAACAGCGGGGGCCCCGGAGATACGCAGTATTTT
size: few; D: TRBD1; J: TRBJ2-6; V: TRBV7-3; CDR3: CASSKTGGEAGANVLTF; DNA: TGTGCCAGCAGCAAGACAGGGGGCGAGGCCGGGGCCAACGTCCTGACTTTC
size: -; D: -; J: TRBJ2-7; V: TRBV6-5; CDR3: CASSYPFLDYEQYF; DNA: TGTGCCAGCAGTTACCCGTTCTTAGATTACGAGCAGTACTTC
size: -; D: -; J: TRBJ1-3; V: TRBV30; CDR3: CAWSPGIINTIYF; DNA: TGTGCCTGGAGTCCCGGGATCATCAACACCATATATTTT
size: -; D: TRBD1; J: TRBJ2-7; V: TRBV15; CDR3: CATSGSGTGGDEQYF; DNA: TGTGCCACCAGCGGTTCAGGGACAGGGGGAGACGAGCAGTACTTC
size: few; D: TRBD2; J: TRBJ2-3; V: TRBV19; CDR3: CASRRTSGSDTQYF; DNA: TGTGCCAGTCGACGGACTAGCGGATCAGATACGCAGTATTTT
size: medium-sized; D: -; J: TRBJ2-1; V: TRBV7-8; CDR3: CASSLGFGGWTPGEQFF; DNA: TGTGCCAGCAGCTTAGGGTTTGGGGGCTGGACCCCGGGTGAGCAGTTCTTC
size: -; D: -; J: TRBJ2-3; V: TRBV25-1; CDR3: CASSTLLGQKSTDTQYF; DNA: TGTGCCAGCAGTACTCTGCTGGGACAAAAAAGCACAGATACGCAGTATTTT
size: -; D: TRBD1; J: TRBJ2-3; V: TRBV5-5; CDR3: CASSPPTGVTDTQYF; DNA: TGTGCCAGCAGCCCGCCGACAGGGGTCACAGATACGCAGTATTTT
size: -; D: TRBD1; J: TRBJ1-2; V: TRBV11-2; CDR3: CASTPRTGLPGYTF; DNA: TGTGCCAGCACCCCAAGGACAGGACTCCCCGGCTACACCTTC
size: -; D: TRBD2; J: TRBJ2-7; V: TRBV11-2; CDR3: CASRLAGNPYEQYF; DNA: TGTGCCAGCAGACTAGCGGGAAATCCCTACGAGCAGTACTTC
size: -; D: -; J: TRBJ2-1; V: TRBV19; CDR3: CASSPSSYNEQFF; DNA: TGTGCCAGTAGTCCCAGCTCCTACAATGAGCAGTTCTTC
size: -; D: -; J: TRBJ1-1; V: TRBV6-1; CDR3: CASRPLASGTEAFF; DNA: TGTGCCAGCAGGCCGCTCGCTTCGGGAACTGAAGCTTTCTTT
size: -; D: -; J: TRBJ2-1; V: TRBV7-5; CDR3: CARSPSKQSSSYNEQFF; DNA: TGTGCCAGAAGCCCATCGAAACAGTCCAGCTCCTACAATGAGCAGTTCTTC
size: -; D: -; J: TRBJ2-3; V: TRBV9; CDR3: CASSPVGGDTQYF; DNA: TGTGCCAGCTCCCCCGTTGGCGGAGATACGCAGTATTTT
size: once; D: -; J: TRBJ1-6; V: TRBV4-3; CDR3: CASSQAFGGSNSPLHF; DNA: TGCGCCAGCAGCCAGGCGTTTGGGGGGAGTAATTCACCCCTCCACTTT
size: -; D: TRBD1; J: TRBJ1-5; V: TRBV19; CDR3: CASNHRGRGNQPQHF; DNA: TGTGCCAGTAACCACAGGGGGCGCGGTAATCAGCCCCAGCATTTT
size: -; D: -; J: TRBJ1-1; V: TRBV6-6; CDR3: CATSPGMKNTEAFF; DNA: TGTGCCACCTCACCGGGGATGAAGAACACTGAAGCTTTCTTT
size: -; D: -; J: TRBJ2-7; V: TRBV27; CDR3: CASSLGSGTISYEQYF; DNA: TGTGCCAGCAGTTTAGGCAGCGGGACAATCTCCTACGAGCAGTACTTC
size: -; D: TRBD1; J: TRBJ1-3; V: TRBV27; CDR3: CASSPTGTGLMNTIYF; DNA: TGTGCCAGCAGTCCTACCGGGACAGGGCTCATGAACACCATATATTTT
size: -; D: TRBD1; J: TRBJ1-1; V: TRBV7-6; CDR3: CASSLGDRVVGHEAFF; DNA: TGTGCCAGCAGCTTAGGGGACAGGGTCGTGGGTCATGAAGCTTTCTTT
size: -; D: TRBD1; J: TRBJ1-2; V: TRBV7-9; CDR3: CASSATGFGYTF; DNA: TGTGCCAGCAGCGCGACAGGGTTTGGCTACACCTTC
size: -; D: -; J: TRBJ2-7; V: TRBV4-1; CDR3: CASSLSPGLYEQYF; DNA: TGCGCCAGCAGCCTGTCCCCGGGACTCTACGAGCAGTACTTC